Shown below are 15 T cell receptor beta chains from a single sample sequenced in a study of CD8 T cells in Susac syndrome. It was with random hexamers that roughly 0.45 to 1 ug RNA was reverse transcribed. TCRdb reanalysed the immunoSEQ multiplex PCR reads using MiXCR and keeps one entry per CDR3 protein. The repertoire holds roughly 150,000 distinct CDR3 sequences, with approximately 93% as singletons. The material sequenced was CD8+ T cells from PBMCs. The receptors derive from a human donor with multiple sclerosis.

V is TRBV2 and J is TRBJ2-7, with D perhaps being TRBD1 or TRBD2 (5 bases each). V gave up 6 bases and J gave up 0 bases, with 12 bases separating them. CDR3 length equals 14 residues. Germline loops: CDR1 SNHLY, CDR2 FYNNEI. Here the CDR3 reads CASSGTASSYEQYF. The CDR3 nucleotides are TGTGCCAGCAGCGGGACGGCGAGCTCCTACGAGCAGTACTTC.

V and J are TRBV3-1 and TRBJ2-7; D is undetermined. The CDR3 runs 13 residues. Germline loops: CDR1 LGHDT, CDR2 YNNKEL (reference sequence). Trimming cost V 1 base and J 3 bases, with 7 bases left between them. As DNA, the CDR3 is TGTGCCAGCAGCCAAGTGCGTTTCTACGAGCAGTACTTC. Its protein is CASSQVRFYEQYF.

The chain is built from TRBV6-5 and TRBJ1-1, with D unclear. This CDR3 contains 11 residues. With 5 bases removed from V and 7 bases from J, the gap between germline ends came to 8 bases. The germline CDR1 and CDR2 sequences are MNHEY and SVGAGI. The CDR3 region is CASSDGLEAFF. The CDR3 nucleotides read TGTGCCAGCAGTGACGGGCTTGAAGCTTTCTTT.

This sequence joins TRBV7-9 and TRBJ1-5, with D possibly being TRBD1 (5 bases). The CDR3 is made up of 13 amino acids. The V end was cut by 5 bases, the J end by 1 base, with 6 bases between. Germline CDR1 reads SEHNR; CDR2 reads FQNEAQ (reference sequence). The CDR3 spells CASSRDSNQPQHF. The CDR3, as DNA: TGTGCCAGCAGCCGGGACAGCAATCAGCCCCAGCATTTT.

The chain combines TRBV15 with TRBJ2-2; D unclear. The V gene's germline CDR1 is LNHNV and CDR2 YYDKDF (reference sequence). This CDR3 is built from 16 residues. The V gene lost 5 bases and the J gene lost 1 base, with 14 bases spanning the gap. CDR3 loop: CATSSSALRNTGELFF. The CDR3 nucleotides read TGTGCCACCAGCTCCAGCGCCCTGAGGAACACCGGGGAGCTGTTTTTT.

This clonotype was recorded once. The chain uses TRBV5-6 and TRBJ2-1; unclear D gene. CDR1 and CDR2 from the germline V gene are SGHDT and YYEEEE. Trimming cost V 0 bases and J 5 bases, with 12 bases left between them. CDR3 size: 15 residues. The CDR3 DNA reads as TGTGCCAGCAGCTTGGGTTGGGCCAGGAACAATGAGCAGTTCTTC. This sequence encodes CASSLGWARNNEQFF. The entire variable domain, with the rest obtained from reference TRBV5-6 and TRBJ2-1, is as follows: DAGVTQSPTHLIKTRGQQVTLRCSPKSGHDTVSWYQQALGQGPQFIFQYYEEEERQRGNFPDRFSGHQFPNYSSELNVNALLLGDSALYLCASSLGWARNNEQFFGPGTRLTVL.

The CDR3 sequence is CATSSDRASEQYF. CDR3 coding DNA: TGTGCCACCAGCAGCGACAGGGCTAGCGAGCAGTACTTC. This chain uses TRBV15 with TRBJ2-7; the match to TRBD1 covers 7 bases. The junction had 5 bases not matched to a gene; V was cut back by 3 bases and J by 6 bases. CDR3 length equals 13 residues. Germline values: CDR1 LNHNV, CDR2 YYDKDF (reference sequence).

V and J are TRBV6-5 and TRBJ2-3; D remains unclear. The CDR3 covers 17 residues. Germline V lookup: CDR1 MNHEY, CDR2 SVGAGI. Trimming stripped 0 bases from V and 0 bases from J, with 13 bases between. The CDR3 DNA reads as TGTGCCAGCAGTTACTCCCCCCGGCGCACGAGCACAGATACGCAGTATTTT. Amino acid sequence: CASSYSPRRTSTDTQYF.

This chain joins TRBV6-2 or TRBV6-3 and TRBJ2-7, with 7 bases aligning to TRBD1. V lost 6 bases, J lost 2 bases, and 10 bases stayed unmatched. Germline values: CDR1 MNHEY, CDR2 SVGEGT. The CDR3 is 15 residues long. The CDR3 sequence: CASRSWRQGAYEQYF. The CDR3 DNA follows: TGTGCCAGCAGGAGTTGGCGTCAGGGGGCCTACGAGCAGTACTTC.

V and J are TRBV20-1 and TRBJ1-6, with D possibly TRBD1 on 6 matching bases. Germline CDR1 reads DFQATT; CDR2 reads SNEGSKA (reference sequence). Trimming pared 5 bases from V and 9 bases from J, leaving 17 bases between. The CDR3 totals 14 residues. The CDR3 DNA follows: TGCAGTGCTGGACAGATCCAAAGTGGTTCACCCCTCCACTTT. Protein sequence: CSAGQIQSGSPLHF.

CDR3 amino acids: CASSQEQGAAGANVLTF. The CDR3 nucleotides are TGTGCCAGCAGCCAAGAACAGGGGGCAGCTGGGGCCAACGTCCTGACTTTC. The chain employs TRBV14 and TRBJ2-6, with TRBD1 matching over 9 bases. The CDR3 has 17 residues. Germline V gene sequence: CDR1 SGHDN, CDR2 FVKESK. After removal of 0 bases from V and 2 bases from J, the junction contained 2 bases not matched to a gene.

The chain employs TRBV30 and TRBJ2-3, with D possibly being TRBD2 (7 bases). The CDR3 covers 15 residues. The germline gives CDR1 GTSNPN, CDR2 SVGIG (reference sequence). With 0 bases removed from V and 2 bases from J, the gap between germline ends came to 12 bases. The CDR3 loop is CAWSVPGGHTDTQYF. The CDR3 coding sequence is TGTGCCTGGAGTGTACCCGGGGGGCACACAGATACGCAGTATTTT.

The chain couples TRBV27 to TRBJ1-2; D is perhaps TRBD1 (6 bases). The CDR3 is 14 residues long. The V gene's germline CDR1 is MNHEY and CDR2 SMNVEV (reference sequence). V was cut by 5 bases and J by 5 bases, with 15 bases left in between. CDR3 DNA sequence: TGTGCCAGCAGTCCTCTAGGGGGGTTTTATGGCTACACCTTC. Its protein product is CASSPLGGFYGYTF.

The genes are TRBV10-3 and TRBJ2-7; TRBD1 matches 8 bases. This CDR3 region has 12 residues. The germline CDR1 and CDR2 sequences are ENHRY and SYGVKD. With 6 bases clipped from V and 7 bases from J, the junction kept 5 bases outside the gene matches. CDR3 in DNA: TGTGCCATCAGCGAACAGGGGGAGGAGCAGTACTTC. Protein sequence: CAISEQGEEQYF.

The chain links TRBV14 to TRBJ2-1, with D perhaps matching TRBD1 or TRBD2 (5 bases each). The CDR3 consists of 15 residues. Trimming left V 1 base short and J 4 bases short, with 11 bases between. Looked up from germline, CDR1 is SGHDN and CDR2 is FVKESK. In DNA, the CDR3 is TGTGCCAGCAGCCAAGGGGACGGACGTTACAATGAGCAGTTCTTC. Residues: CASSQGDGRYNEQFF.